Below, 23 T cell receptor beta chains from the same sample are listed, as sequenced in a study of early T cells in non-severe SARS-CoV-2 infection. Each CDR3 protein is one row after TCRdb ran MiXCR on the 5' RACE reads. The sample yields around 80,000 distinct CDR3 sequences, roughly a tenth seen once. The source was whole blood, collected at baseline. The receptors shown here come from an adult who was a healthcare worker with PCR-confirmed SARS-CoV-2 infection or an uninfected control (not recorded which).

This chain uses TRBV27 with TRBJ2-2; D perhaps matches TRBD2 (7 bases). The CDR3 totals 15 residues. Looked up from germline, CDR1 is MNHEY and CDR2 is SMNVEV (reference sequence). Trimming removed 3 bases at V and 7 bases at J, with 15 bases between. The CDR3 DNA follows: TGTGCCAGCAGTTTGGGGCGGGGGCAATTCGGGGAGCTGTTTTTT. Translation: CASSLGRGQFGELFF.

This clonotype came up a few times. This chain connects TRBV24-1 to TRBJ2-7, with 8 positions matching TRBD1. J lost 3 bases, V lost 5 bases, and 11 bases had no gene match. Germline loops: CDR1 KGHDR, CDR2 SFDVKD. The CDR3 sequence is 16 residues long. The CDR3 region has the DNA TGTGCCACCAGTGCCCTAGGGACAGGAGGCGTCTACGAGCAGTACTTC. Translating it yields CATSALGTGGVYEQYF.

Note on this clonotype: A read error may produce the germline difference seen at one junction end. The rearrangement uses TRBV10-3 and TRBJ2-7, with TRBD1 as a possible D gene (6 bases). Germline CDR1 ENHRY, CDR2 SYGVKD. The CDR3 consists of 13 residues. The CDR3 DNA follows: TGTGCCATCAGTCAGTCGACAGGTCAGGAGCAGTACTTC. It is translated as CAISQSTGQEQYF.

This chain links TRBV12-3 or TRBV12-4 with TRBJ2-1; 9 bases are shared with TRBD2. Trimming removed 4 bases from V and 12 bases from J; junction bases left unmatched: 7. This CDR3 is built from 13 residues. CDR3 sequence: CASSSTQREVQFF. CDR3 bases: TGTGCCAGCAGTTCCACTCAGCGGGAGGTGCAGTTCTTC.

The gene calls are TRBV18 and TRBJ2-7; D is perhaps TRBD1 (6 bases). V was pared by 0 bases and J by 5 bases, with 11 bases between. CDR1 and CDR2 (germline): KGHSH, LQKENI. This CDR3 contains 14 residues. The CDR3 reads CASSPPVRGNEQYF. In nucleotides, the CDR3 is TGTGCCAGCTCACCACCGGTCAGGGGCAACGAGCAGTACTTC.

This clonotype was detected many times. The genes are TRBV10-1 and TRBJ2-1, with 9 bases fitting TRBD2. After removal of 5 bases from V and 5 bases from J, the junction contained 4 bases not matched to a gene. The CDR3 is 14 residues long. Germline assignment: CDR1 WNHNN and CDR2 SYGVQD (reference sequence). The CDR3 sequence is CASSLAGQNNEQFF. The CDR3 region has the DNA TGCGCCAGCAGTCTAGCGGGGCAGAACAATGAGCAGTTCTTC.

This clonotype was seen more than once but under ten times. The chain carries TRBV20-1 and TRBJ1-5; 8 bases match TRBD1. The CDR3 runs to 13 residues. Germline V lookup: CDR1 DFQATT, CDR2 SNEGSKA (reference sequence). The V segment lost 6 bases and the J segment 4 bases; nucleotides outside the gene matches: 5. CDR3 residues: CSAGQDSNQPQHF. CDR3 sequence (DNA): TGCAGTGCGGGACAGGATTCAAATCAGCCCCAGCATTTT.

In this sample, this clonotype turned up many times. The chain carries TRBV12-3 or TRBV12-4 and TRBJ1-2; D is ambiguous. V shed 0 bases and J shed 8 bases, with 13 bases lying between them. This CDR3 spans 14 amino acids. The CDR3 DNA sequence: TGTGCCAGCAGTTTAGCAAGGACCGGCGAAGGCTACACCTTC. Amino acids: CASSLARTGEGYTF.

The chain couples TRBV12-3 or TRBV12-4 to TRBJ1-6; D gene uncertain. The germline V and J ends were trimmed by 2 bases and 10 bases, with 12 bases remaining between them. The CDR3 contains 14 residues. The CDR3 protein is CASSLPGFRSPLHF. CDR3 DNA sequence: TGTGCCAGCAGTTTACCCGGGTTTAGATCACCCCTCCACTTT.

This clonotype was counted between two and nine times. Written as DNA, the CDR3 is TGTGCCAGCAGCCCGGACAGGTGGAATGAAAAACTGTTTTTT. As protein: CASSPDRWNEKLFF. This chain uses TRBV5-4 with TRBJ1-4; 7 nucleotides align to TRBD1. V was clipped by 4 bases and J by 5 bases; unmatched bases: 5. This CDR3 has 14 residues. CDR1 and CDR2 from the germline V gene are SGHNT and YYREEE (reference sequence).

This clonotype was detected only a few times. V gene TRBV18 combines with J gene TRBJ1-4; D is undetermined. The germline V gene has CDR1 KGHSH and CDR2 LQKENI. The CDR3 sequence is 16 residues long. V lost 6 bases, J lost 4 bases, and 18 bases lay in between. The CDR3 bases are TGTGCCAGCTCCCCGGAGGAAGGGTTGATTAATGAAAAACTGTTTTTT. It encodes CASSPEEGLINEKLFF.

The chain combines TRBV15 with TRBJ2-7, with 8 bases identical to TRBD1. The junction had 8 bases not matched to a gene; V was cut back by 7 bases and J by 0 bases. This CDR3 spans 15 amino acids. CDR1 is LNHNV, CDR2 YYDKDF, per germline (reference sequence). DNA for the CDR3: TGTGCCACCACTAAGGACAGGGTAAGCTCCTACGAGCAGTACTTC. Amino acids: CATTKDRVSSYEQYF.

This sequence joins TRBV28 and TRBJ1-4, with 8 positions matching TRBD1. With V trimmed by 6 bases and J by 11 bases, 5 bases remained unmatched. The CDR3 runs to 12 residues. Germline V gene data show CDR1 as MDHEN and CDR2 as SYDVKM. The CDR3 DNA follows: TGTGCCAGCAGCCTTGCAGGGGGCAAACTGTTTTTT. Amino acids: CASSLAGGKLFF.

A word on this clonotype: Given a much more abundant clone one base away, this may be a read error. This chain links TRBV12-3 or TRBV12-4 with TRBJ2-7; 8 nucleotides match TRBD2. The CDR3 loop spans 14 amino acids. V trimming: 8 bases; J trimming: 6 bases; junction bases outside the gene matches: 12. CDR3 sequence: CASGTRSALREQYF. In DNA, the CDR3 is TGTGCCAGCGGGACTAGATCGGCGCTGCGCGAGCAGTACTTC.

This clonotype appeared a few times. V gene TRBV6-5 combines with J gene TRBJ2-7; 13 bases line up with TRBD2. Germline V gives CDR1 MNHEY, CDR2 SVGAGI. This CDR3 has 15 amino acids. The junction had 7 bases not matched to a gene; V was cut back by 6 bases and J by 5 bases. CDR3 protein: CASSRTSGRPDEQYF. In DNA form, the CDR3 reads TGTGCCAGCAGCAGGACTAGCGGGAGACCCGACGAGCAGTACTTC.

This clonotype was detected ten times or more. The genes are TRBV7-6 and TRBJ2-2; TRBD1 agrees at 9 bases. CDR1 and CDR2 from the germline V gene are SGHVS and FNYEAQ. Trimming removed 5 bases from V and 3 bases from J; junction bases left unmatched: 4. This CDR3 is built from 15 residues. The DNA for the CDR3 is TGTGCCAGCAGCCCAGACAGGGGGTACACCGGGGAGCTGTTTTTT. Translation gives CASSPDRGYTGELFF.

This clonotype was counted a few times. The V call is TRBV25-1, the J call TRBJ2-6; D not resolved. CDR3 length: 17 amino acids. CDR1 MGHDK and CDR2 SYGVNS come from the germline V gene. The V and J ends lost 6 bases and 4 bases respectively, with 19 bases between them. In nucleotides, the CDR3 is TGTGCCAGCAGCCCTCTGAGACGCCTGACCGGGGCCAACGTCCTGACTTTC. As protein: CASSPLRRLTGANVLTF. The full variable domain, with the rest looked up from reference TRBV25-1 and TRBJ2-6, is EADIYQTPRYLVIGTGKKITLECSQTMGHDKMYWYQQDPGMELHLIHYSYGVNSTEKGDLSSESTVSRIRTEHFPLTLESARPSHTSQYLCASSPLRRLTGANVLTFGAGSRLTVL.

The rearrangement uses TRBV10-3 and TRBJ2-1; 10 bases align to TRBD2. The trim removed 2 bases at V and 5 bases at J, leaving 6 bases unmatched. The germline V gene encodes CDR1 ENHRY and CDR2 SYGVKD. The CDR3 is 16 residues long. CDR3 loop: CAISEGSGRANNEQFF. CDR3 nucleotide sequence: TGTGCCATCAGTGAGGGGAGCGGGAGGGCCAACAATGAGCAGTTCTTC.

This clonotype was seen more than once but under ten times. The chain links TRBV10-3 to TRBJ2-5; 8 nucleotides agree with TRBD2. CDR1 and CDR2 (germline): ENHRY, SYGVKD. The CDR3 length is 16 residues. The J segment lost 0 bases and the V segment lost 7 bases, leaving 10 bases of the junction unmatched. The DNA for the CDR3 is TGTGCCATCAAGAGAACCGGGACTAGGTACCAAGAGACCCAGTACTTC. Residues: CAIKRTGTRYQETQYF.

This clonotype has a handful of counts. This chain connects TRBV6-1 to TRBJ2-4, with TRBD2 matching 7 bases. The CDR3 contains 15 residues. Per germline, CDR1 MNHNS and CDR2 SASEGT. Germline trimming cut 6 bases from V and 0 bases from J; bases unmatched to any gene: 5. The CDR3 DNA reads TGTGCCAGCAGAACTAGCGCCTTAGCCAAAAACATTCAGTACTTC. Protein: CASRTSALAKNIQYF.

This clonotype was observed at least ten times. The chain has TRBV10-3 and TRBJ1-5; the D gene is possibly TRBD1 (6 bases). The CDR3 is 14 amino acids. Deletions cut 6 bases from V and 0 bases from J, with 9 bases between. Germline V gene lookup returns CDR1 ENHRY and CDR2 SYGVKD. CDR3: CAIRDSYSNQPQHF. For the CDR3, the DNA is TGTGCCATCAGGGACAGTTATAGCAATCAGCCCCAGCATTTT.

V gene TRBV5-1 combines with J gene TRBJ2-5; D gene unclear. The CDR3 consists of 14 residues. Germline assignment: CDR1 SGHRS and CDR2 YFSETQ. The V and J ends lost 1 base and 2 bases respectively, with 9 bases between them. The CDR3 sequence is CASSLIGRQETQYF. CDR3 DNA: TGCGCCAGCAGCTTGATCGGCAGGCAAGAGACCCAGTACTTC.

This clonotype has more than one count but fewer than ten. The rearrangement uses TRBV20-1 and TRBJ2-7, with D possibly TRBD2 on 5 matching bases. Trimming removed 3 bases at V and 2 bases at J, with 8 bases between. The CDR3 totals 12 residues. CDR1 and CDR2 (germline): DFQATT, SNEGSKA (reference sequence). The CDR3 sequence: CSARRDTYEQYF. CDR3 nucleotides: TGCAGTGCTAGGAGGGATACCTACGAGCAGTACTTC.